This note documents a single T cell receptor beta chain sequence. Its cognate antigen is unknown. The sample originates from a study of blood T cells in healthy people across ages. The authors ran a second PCR of 7 to 11 cycles using a sample-barcoded 5' primer and a J-beta primer mix. From the 5' RACE reads, TCRdb called clonotypes with MiXCR, one entry per CDR3 protein. The sample has some 750,000 distinct CDR3 sequences, roughly 20% seen once. The amount of total RNA extracted per sample was at least 6 micrograms. Study results and caveats: Roughly linearly, TCR beta diversity per million T cells fell as age increased. Estimates based on one million T cells were treated as lower bounds.

Sequenced sample: blood. The source of this sequence is a man between 65 and 85 years old in good health.

CDR3 bases: TGTGCCAGCAGCGGAACATCAGCCACTCAAGAGACCCAGTACTTC. As protein: CASSGTSATQETQYF. The chain is built from TRBV25-1 and TRBJ2-5; D call uncertain. From germline, CDR1 is MGHDK and CDR2 SYGVNS. The CDR3 is made up of 15 amino acids. Trimming removed 6 bases at V and 2 bases at J, with 16 bases between.